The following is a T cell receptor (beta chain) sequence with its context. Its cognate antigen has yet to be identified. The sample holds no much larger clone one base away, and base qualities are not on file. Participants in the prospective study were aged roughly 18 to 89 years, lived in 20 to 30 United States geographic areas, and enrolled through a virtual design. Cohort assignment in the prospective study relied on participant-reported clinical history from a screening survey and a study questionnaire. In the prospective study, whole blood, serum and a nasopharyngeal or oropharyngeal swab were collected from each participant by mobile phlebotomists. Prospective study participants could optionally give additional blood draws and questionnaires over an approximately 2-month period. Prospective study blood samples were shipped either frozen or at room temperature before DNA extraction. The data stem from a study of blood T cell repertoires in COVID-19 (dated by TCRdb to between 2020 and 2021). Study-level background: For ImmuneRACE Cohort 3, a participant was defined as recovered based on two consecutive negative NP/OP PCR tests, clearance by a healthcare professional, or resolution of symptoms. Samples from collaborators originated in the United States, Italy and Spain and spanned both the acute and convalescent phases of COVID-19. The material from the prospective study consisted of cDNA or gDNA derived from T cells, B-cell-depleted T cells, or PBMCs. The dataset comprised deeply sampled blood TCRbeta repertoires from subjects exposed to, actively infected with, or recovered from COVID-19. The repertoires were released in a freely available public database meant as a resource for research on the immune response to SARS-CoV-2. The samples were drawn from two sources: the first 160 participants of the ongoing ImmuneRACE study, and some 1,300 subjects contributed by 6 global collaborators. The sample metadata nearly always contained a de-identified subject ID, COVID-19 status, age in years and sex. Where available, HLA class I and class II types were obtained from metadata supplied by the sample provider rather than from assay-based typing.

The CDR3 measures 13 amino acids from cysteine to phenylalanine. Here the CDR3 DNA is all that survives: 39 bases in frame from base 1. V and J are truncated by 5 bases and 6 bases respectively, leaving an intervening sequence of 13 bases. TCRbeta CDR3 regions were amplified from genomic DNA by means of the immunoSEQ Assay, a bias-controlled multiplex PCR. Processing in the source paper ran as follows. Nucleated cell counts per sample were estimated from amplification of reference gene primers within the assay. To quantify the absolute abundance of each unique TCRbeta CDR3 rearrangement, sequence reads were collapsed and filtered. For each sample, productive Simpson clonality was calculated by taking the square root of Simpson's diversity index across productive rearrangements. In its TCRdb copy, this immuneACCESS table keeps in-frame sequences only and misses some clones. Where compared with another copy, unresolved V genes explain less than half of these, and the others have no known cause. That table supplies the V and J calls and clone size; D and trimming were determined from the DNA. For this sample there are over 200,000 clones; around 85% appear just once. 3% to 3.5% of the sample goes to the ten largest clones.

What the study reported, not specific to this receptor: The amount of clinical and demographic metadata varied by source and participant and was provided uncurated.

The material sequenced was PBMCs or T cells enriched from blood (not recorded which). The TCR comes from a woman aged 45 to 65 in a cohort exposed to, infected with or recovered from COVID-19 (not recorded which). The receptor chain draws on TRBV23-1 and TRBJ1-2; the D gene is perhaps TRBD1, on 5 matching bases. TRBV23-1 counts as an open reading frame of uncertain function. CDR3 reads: CASSTSGCNGYTF. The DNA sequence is TGCGCCAGCAGTACATCAGGGTGTAATGGCTACACCTTC.